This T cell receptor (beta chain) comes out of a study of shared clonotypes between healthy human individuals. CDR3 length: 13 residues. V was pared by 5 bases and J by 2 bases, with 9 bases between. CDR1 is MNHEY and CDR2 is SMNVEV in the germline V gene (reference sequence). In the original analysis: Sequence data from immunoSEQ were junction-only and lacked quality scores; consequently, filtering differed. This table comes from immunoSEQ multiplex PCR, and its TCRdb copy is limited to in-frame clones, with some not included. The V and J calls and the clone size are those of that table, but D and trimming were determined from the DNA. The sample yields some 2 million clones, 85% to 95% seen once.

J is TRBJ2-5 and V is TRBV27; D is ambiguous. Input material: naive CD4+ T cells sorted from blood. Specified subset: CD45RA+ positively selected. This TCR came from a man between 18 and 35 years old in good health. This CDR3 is CASSPQNQETQYF. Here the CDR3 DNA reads TGTGCCAGCAGTCCGCAGAATCAAGAGACCCAGTACTTC.